This T cell receptor (beta chain) was retrieved from a study of HIV-infected patients and healthy controls. Alpha and beta constant-region primers primed reverse transcription of about 500 ng RNA. Alpha and beta chain libraries were made separately by chain-specific third strand synthesis with multiplexing indices. MiXCR, run by TCRdb on the 5' RACE reads, gives a single entry per CDR3 protein. The sample has 15,000 to 20,000 distinct CDR3 sequences; roughly an eighth are singletons. This clonotype showed up just a few times. Looked up from germline, CDR1 is KGHDR and CDR2 is SFDVKD. The CDR3 extends over 16 amino acids. The junction had 6 bases not matched to a gene; V was cut back by 4 bases and J by 0 bases. All unsorted peripheral T cells were captured because whole blood was used without fractionation.

Sequenced input: blood. This rearrangement joins TRBV24-1 to TRBJ2-3; 7 bases are a match to TRBD1. The source is an adult in good health. This CDR3 is CATSDRRQGSTDTQYF. The CDR3 DNA follows: TGTGCCACCAGTGACCGCCGACAGGGTAGCACAGATACGCAGTATTTT.